The next 8 T cell receptor beta chains were all read from a single sample in a study of T cells in localized non-small cell lung cancer. Here immunoSEQ multiplex PCR was the method, and the copy in TCRdb shows in-frame clones only, minus some. The sample contains 45,000 to 55,000 clones, 80% to 90% of which appear only once. The source material was peripheral blood, sampled before any cancer treatment. Receptors were obtained from a male donor older than 55 with stage III squamous cell lung carcinoma.

This sequence joins TRBV9 and TRBJ1-3, with unresolved D. Germline V gives CDR1 SGDLS, CDR2 YYNGEE. V lost 0 bases and J 1 base, leaving 11 bases between the germline ends. The CDR3 sequence is 16 residues long. Here the CDR3 reads CASSVGRSISGNTIYF. In DNA, the CDR3 is TGTGCCAGCAGCGTAGGACGGTCCATTTCTGGAAACACCATATATTTT.

The chain links TRBV11-2 to TRBJ1-2; 7 bases agree with TRBD1. The CDR3 spans 15 residues. J was trimmed by 1 base and V by 8 bases; bases with no gene match: 10. Germline CDR1 SGHAT, CDR2 FQNNGV. CDR3 coding DNA: TGTGCCAGCCGAACAATAGGGGGCAATAACTATGGCTACACCTTC. This sequence encodes CASRTIGGNNYGYTF.

V usage is TRBV2 and J usage is TRBJ2-7; 7 bases map to TRBD1. V trimming: 5 bases; J trimming: 7 bases; junction bases outside the gene matches: 8. This CDR3 is built from 13 residues. Germline assignment: CDR1 SNHLY and CDR2 FYNNEI. The CDR3 protein is CASSRQGSEEQYF. The CDR3 DNA sequence: TGTGCCAGCAGTCGACAGGGTTCGGAGGAGCAGTACTTC.

This chain uses TRBV6-7 with TRBJ2-7; the D gene could be TRBD1 or TRBD2 (5 bases each). TRBV6-7 is filed as an ORF, its function uncertain. The CDR3 runs 16 residues. The ends were cut back, 0 bases at V and 4 bases at J, with 16 bases in the middle. CDR3 bases: TGTGCCAGCAGTTACTCGGGGGAGTCAGGGAAGTACGAGCAGTACTTC. This sequence encodes CASSYSGESGKYEQYF.

The table lists this clone with a few counts. The chain carries TRBV5-1 and TRBJ1-2, with 8 bases matching TRBD1. The germline gives CDR1 SGHRS, CDR2 YFSETQ. The trim removed 4 bases at V and 5 bases at J, leaving 7 bases unmatched. CDR3 length equals 14 residues. The CDR3 is CASSLDRGSYGYTF. The CDR3 DNA reads as TGCGCCAGCAGCCTTGACAGGGGCTCTTATGGCTACACCTTC.

The chain carries TRBV11-2 and TRBJ1-2; 12 bases map to TRBD1. V dropped 6 bases and J dropped 7; count of bases not matched to a gene: 12. CDR3 length equals 16 residues. CDR1 and CDR2 from the germline V gene are SGHAT and FQNNGV. The CDR3 is CASRFPGTGGVGGYTF. The CDR3 bases are TGTGCCAGCAGATTCCCCGGGACAGGGGGCGTGGGTGGCTACACCTTC.

This chain links TRBV6-5 with TRBJ1-2, with 9 bases that match TRBD1. The CDR3 runs 15 residues. The V gene end was trimmed by 4 bases and the J gene end by 3 bases; junction bases not matched to a gene: 6. CDR1 is MNHEY, CDR2 SVGAGI, per germline. Here the CDR3 DNA reads TGTGCCAGCAGTTCCCAGGACAGGGGTGACTATGGCTACACCTTC. Amino acids: CASSSQDRGDYGYTF.

V is TRBV13 and J is TRBJ2-5; D unclear. CDR3 size: 14 residues. V was shortened by 8 bases and J by 4 bases, with 17 bases between the two germline ends. Germline loops: CDR1 PRHDT, CDR2 FYEKMQ (reference sequence). This chain's CDR3 is CASRRRLARETQYF. The CDR3 DNA reads TGTGCCAGCCGGAGACGACTCGCCAGAGAGACCCAGTACTTC.